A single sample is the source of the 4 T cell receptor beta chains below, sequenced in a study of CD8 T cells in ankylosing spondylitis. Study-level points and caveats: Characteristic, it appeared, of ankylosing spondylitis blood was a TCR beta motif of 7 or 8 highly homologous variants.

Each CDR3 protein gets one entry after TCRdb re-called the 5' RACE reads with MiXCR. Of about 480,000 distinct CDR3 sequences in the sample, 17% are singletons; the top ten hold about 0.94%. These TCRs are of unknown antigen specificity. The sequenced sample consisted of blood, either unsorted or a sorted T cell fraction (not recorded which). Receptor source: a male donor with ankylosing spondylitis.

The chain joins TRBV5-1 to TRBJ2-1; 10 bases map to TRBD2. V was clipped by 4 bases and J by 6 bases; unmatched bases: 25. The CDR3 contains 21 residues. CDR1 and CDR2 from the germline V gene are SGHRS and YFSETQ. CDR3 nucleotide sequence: TGCGCCAGCAGCCCCAGCCTCTTAGCGGGAGGAGGTTCTCTTTTTGGCAATGAGCAGTTCTTC. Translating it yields CASSPSLLAGGGSLFGNEQFF. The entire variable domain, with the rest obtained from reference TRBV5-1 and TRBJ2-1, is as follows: KAGVTQTPRYLIKTRGQQVTLSCSPISGHRSVSWYQQTPGQGLQFLFEYFSETQRNKGNFPGRFSGRQFSNSRSEMNVSTLELGDSALYLCASSPSLLAGGGSLFGNEQFFGPGTRLTVL.

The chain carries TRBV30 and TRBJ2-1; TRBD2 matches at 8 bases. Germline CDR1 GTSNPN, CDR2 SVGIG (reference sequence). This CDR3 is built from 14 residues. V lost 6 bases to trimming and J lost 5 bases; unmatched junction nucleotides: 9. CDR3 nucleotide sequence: TGTGCCTGCCATTCCGGGACTAGGAACAATGAGCAGTTCTTC. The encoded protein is CACHSGTRNNEQFF.

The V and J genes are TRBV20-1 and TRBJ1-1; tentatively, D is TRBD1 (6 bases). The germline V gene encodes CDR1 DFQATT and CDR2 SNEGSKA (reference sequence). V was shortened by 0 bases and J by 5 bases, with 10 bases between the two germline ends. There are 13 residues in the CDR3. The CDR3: CSARDTGRTEAFF. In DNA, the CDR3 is TGCAGTGCTAGAGATACAGGGAGGACTGAAGCTTTCTTT.

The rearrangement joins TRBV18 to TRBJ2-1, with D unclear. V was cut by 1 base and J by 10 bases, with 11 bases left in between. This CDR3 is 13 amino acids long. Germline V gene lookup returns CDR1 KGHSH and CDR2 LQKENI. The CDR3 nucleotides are TGTGCCAGCTCACCACTCACAGTGGGGGAGCAGTTCTTC. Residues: CASSPLTVGEQFF.